Reported below is one TCR beta chain. This entry comes from a study of memory CD4+ T cells and cytomegalovirus serostatus. The germline gives CDR1 MGHRA, CDR2 YSYEKL. The J segment lost 3 bases and the V segment lost 4 bases, leaving 9 bases of the junction unmatched. The CDR3 sequence is 16 residues long. The sort gate was single viable CD3+CD4+CD8-CD45RO+ cells for memory CD4+ T cells. Clones were read by immunoSEQ multiplex PCR, and TCRdb kept only the in-frame ones, dropping some. The sample includes around 40,000 clones, 70% to 80% of them seen just once. The chain carries TRBV4-1 and TRBJ2-3; 8 bases line up with TRBD2. The sample taken for sequencing was memory CD4+ T cells from blood. The TCR sequence derives from an adult in good health and CMV-seronegative. The CDR3 sequence: CASSLRGAGGTDTQYF. The CDR3 DNA follows: TGCGCCAGCAGCCTAAGAGGGGCGGGGGGAACAGATACGCAGTATTTT.